This TCR beta chain was sequenced for a study of T cells in localized non-small cell lung cancer (dated by TCRdb to 2019 to 2021). With regard to the full study: T cell repertoires of some 240 early-stage NSCLC patients were analyzed, with tumors being compared against uninvolved tumor-adjacent lungs. NSCLC patients had a mean age of roughly 66 years, and approximately 140 were male and over 85 female. The cohort consisted of 236 treatment-naive NSCLC patients whose localized lung tumors had been resected. What the study reported, not specific to this receptor: Longer overall survival was associated with higher T cell density in blood, whereas shorter survival was associated with higher clonality in adjacent lung. A median of around 50 of the top 100 tumor clones turned up in the paired uninvolved adjacent lung, and roughly 30 of those clones also ranked among the top 100 of that same adjacent lung. Because multi-region tumor sequencing was not done, intratumor heterogeneity could not be ruled out. Because of the exploratory design, TCR variables were selected using unadjusted p-values without false-discovery rate correction. Uninvolved tumor-adjacent lung showed the highest T cell clonality, higher than tumor, which suggests more focused antigenic responses in the uninvolved tumor-adjacent lung.

Based on the germline V gene, the CDR1 and CDR2 sequences are MNHNS and SASEGT. Including cysteine and phenylalanine, the CDR3 has 15 amino acids. CDR3 DNA is the only sequence kept; it has 45 bases, read in frame from the first base. V has 6 bases trimmed and J has 2 bases trimmed; junction bases matching no gene number 7. At diagnosis, tumor, uninvolved tumor-adjacent lung and peripheral blood were collected and then preserved as a mix of FFPE and fresh-frozen material. For TCR repertoire profiling, blood samples were analyzed in the form of peripheral blood mononuclear cells. The sample holds a few counts of this clone. There is no known antigen for this receptor. Base qualities are not recorded, but no much larger clone differs from it by a single base. TCR beta CDR3 regions were sequenced from DNA using the immunoSEQ Assay. The study's processing was this. To compute T cell density, TCR beta template counts were normalized to usable DNA, which was estimated by amplifying housekeeping genes. Using the preseqR package, richness was estimated by extrapolating to 120,000 templates for tissue samples and 400,000 templates for PBMC samples. Clonality was defined as one minus Pielou's evenness. Tissue-enriched TCRs were identified through differential abundance testing performed on productive amino-acid clonotypes, with a minimum total count of 5 and an alpha of 0.1. Repertoire overlap between compartments was quantified with the Jaccard Index and Morisita Overlap Index. GLIPH grouped TCR beta CDR3s together with public tetramer-defined viral CDR3s, and a viral motif had to include at least three viral sequences and show V-gene enrichment. TCRdb provides this immuneACCESS table in a form limited to in-frame rearrangements. Some clones are lacking; in checked studies, under half of them reflect an unresolved V gene, and why the rest are absent is not known. That table furnishes V, J and clone size, whereas the DNA furnished D and trimming. This sample lists fewer than 95,000 clones; just over 90% were detected once. The ten largest clones represent 4.1% of the sample.

Material: PBMCs, obtained before any cancer treatment. The sequence joins TRBV6-1 to TRBJ2-5, and TRBD2 matches 9 of the central bases. This TCR came from a woman aged 40-69 years with stage II squamous cell lung carcinoma. The CDR3 region has the sequence CASSYSGSWQETQYF. The sequenced DNA is TGTGCCAGCAGCTATAGCGGGAGTTGGCAAGAGACCCAGTACTTC.